One and the same sample provided the 32 T cell receptor beta chains below, sequenced in a study of cytomegalovirus exposure and HLA in healthy donors. The PCR was carried out with 60 Vbeta primers and 13 Jbeta primers. The table came from immunoSEQ multiplex PCR; TCRdb's copy has only in-frame clones and leaves some out. The table includes 150,000 or so clones, more than 60% detected once. Sequencing was carried out using PBMCs. The receptors stem from a woman aged 35 to 49 in good health and CMV-seronegative.

The chain employs TRBV2 and TRBJ2-7; 8 bases align to TRBD2. This CDR3 region has 14 residues. V lost 4 bases, J lost 1 base, and 3 bases stayed unmatched. Germline CDR1 reads SNHLY; CDR2 reads FYNNEI. The CDR3, as DNA: TGTGCCAGCAGTGCGGGACTAGGTTCCTACGAGCAGTACTTC. Its protein product is CASSAGLGSYEQYF.

The gene calls are TRBV6-1 and TRBJ2-3; 7 bases are a match to TRBD1. The CDR3 extends over 14 amino acids. The trim removed 7 bases at V and 2 bases at J, leaving 6 bases unmatched. The germline V gene has CDR1 MNHNS and CDR2 SASEGT. CDR3: CASIRGQDTDTQYF. CDR3 nucleotide sequence: TGTGCCAGCATAAGAGGACAGGACACAGATACGCAGTATTTT.

This clone was seen a few times. The gene calls are TRBV28 and TRBJ2-5; D is uncertain. V was trimmed by 6 bases and J by 1 base, leaving 6 bases between them. This CDR3 spans 12 amino acids. In germline, CDR1 is MDHEN, CDR2 SYDVKM. This chain's CDR3 is CASSSGQETQYF. CDR3 sequence (DNA): TGTGCCAGCAGCTCGGGCCAAGAGACCCAGTACTTC.

This clone was observed a few times. The V call is TRBV11-1, the J call TRBJ1-2; the match to TRBD1 covers 8 bases. CDR1 and CDR2 (germline): SGHAT, FQDESV (reference sequence). The CDR3 length is 13 residues. V lost 5 bases, J lost 5 bases, and 4 bases stayed unmatched. The CDR3 here is CASSPRTGYGYTF. The CDR3, as DNA: TGTGCCAGCAGCCCCAGGACAGGGTATGGCTACACCTTC.

The chain is built from TRBV5-1 and TRBJ2-2; D not certain. V lost 0 bases, J lost 5 bases, and 5 bases lay in between. Germline V gives CDR1 SGHRS, CDR2 YFSETQ. The CDR3 runs to 13 residues. The CDR3 bases are TGCGCCAGCAGCTTGGTCGGGACCGGGGAGCTGTTTTTT. Amino acid sequence: CASSLVGTGELFF. Filled out from reference TRBV5-1 and TRBJ2-2, the complete variable domain reads KAGVTQTPRYLIKTRGQQVTLSCSPISGHRSVSWYQQTPGQGLQFLFEYFSETQRNKGNFPGRFSGRQFSNSRSEMNVSTLELGDSALYLCASSLVGTGELFFGEGSRLTVL.

The chain links TRBV30 to TRBJ2-1; D gene unclear. V lost 4 bases and J lost 4, with 8 bases in between. The CDR3 has 12 residues. Per the germline V gene, CDR1 is GTSNPN and CDR2 is SVGIG (reference sequence). The CDR3 is CAWKHGYNEQFF. The CDR3 DNA sequence: TGTGCCTGGAAGCACGGGTACAATGAGCAGTTCTTC.

V and J are TRBV19 and TRBJ1-1; TRBD1 aligns across 9 bases. Germline CDR1 reads LNHDA; CDR2 reads SQIVND (reference sequence). This CDR3 has 13 residues. The junction had 3 bases not matched to a gene; V was cut back by 8 bases and J by 2 bases. CDR3 sequence (DNA): TGTGCCAGTGGGGACAGGGCCAACACTGAAGCTTTCTTT. Translation gives CASGDRANTEAFF.

The gene calls are TRBV28 and TRBJ1-2, with 9 bases identical to TRBD1. The V gene's germline CDR1 is MDHEN and CDR2 SYDVKM. The trim removed 5 bases at V and 4 bases at J, leaving 5 bases unmatched. The CDR3 extends over 14 amino acids. CDR3 sequence reads: CASSPGTGPYGYTF. The CDR3 region has the DNA TGTGCCAGCAGTCCCGGGACAGGGCCCTATGGCTACACCTTC.

The chain recombines TRBV27 with TRBJ1-4; the match to TRBD1 covers 10 bases. Germline V gives CDR1 MNHEY, CDR2 SMNVEV (reference sequence). This CDR3 has 16 residues. V lost 8 bases and J lost 5; bases outside the gene matches: 11. The CDR3 sequence is CASAPGQGPSNEKLFF. The CDR3 coding sequence is TGTGCCAGCGCTCCGGGACAGGGGCCGTCGAATGAAAAACTGTTTTTT.

J is TRBJ1-1 and V is TRBV7-9; D unclear. With 5 bases removed from V and 9 bases from J, the gap between germline ends came to 13 bases. Germline V CDR1 and CDR2: SEHNR, FQNEAQ (reference sequence). CDR3 size: 12 residues. CDR3 residues: CASSVGDNKAFF. CDR3 DNA: TGTGCCAGCAGCGTAGGAGATAATAAAGCTTTCTTT.

This chain uses TRBV11-3 with TRBJ1-2, with D hard to call. Trimming took off 2 bases at V and 7 bases at J, with 14 bases between the two ends. Per germline, CDR1 SGHNT and CDR2 YENEEA. The CDR3 consists of 14 residues. CDR3 in amino acids: CASSLTTSSGGYTF. The CDR3 nucleotides read TGTGCCAGCAGCTTAACGACGTCCTCGGGTGGCTACACCTTC. The entire variable domain, with the rest obtained from reference TRBV11-3 and TRBJ1-2, is as follows: EAGVVQSPRYKIIEKKQPVAFWCNPISGHNTLYWYLQNLGQGPELLIRYENEEAVDDSQLPKDRFSAERLKGVDSTLKIQPAELGDSAVYLCASSLTTSSGGYTFGSGTRLTVV.

The rearrangement uses TRBV28 and TRBJ2-2; D is unclear. The length of the CDR3 is 13 residues. Germline values: CDR1 MDHEN, CDR2 SYDVKM. V was cut by 3 bases and J by 5 bases, with 7 bases left in between. CDR3 DNA: TGTGCCAGCAGTTTCCCCGGGACCGGGGAGCTGTTTTTT. Protein product: CASSFPGTGELFF.

The CDR3 here is CASSSQGGEKLFF. In nucleotides, the CDR3 is TGTGCCAGCAGTTCTCAGGGAGGGGAAAAACTGTTTTTT. The V call is TRBV6-6, the J call TRBJ1-4; D might be TRBD1 (5 bases). Germline V gene sequence: CDR1 MNHNY, CDR2 SVGAGI (reference sequence). The V gene lost 4 bases and the J gene lost 8 bases, with 11 bases spanning the gap. The CDR3 sequence is 13 residues long.

The chain uses TRBV5-6 and TRBJ2-5, with TRBD1 as a possible D gene (5 bases). The DNA end is a closer match to TRBJ2-7, so the J assignment may be wrong. The CDR3 is made up of 18 amino acids. Germline lookup yields CDR1 SGHDT and CDR2 YYEEEE. CDR3: CASSSLPLPTVFPYEQYF. CDR3 in DNA: TGTGCCAGCAGCTCCCTCCCTCTTCCGACAGTTTTCCCCTACGAGCAGTACTTC.

This chain's CDR3 is CASSLVLHEQYF. The DNA of the CDR3 is TGTGCCAGCAGCTTGGTACTCCACGAGCAGTACTTC. The rearrangement links TRBV13 to TRBJ2-7, with D uncertain. The V gene's germline CDR1 is PRHDT and CDR2 FYEKMQ (reference sequence). This CDR3 is 12 amino acids long. Trimming took off 3 bases at V and 5 bases at J, with 8 bases between the two ends.

The CDR3 nucleotides read TGCAGCGTCCGGGACAGGGTTAATCAGCCCCAGCATTTT. This sequence encodes CSVRDRVNQPQHF. The genes are TRBV29-1 and TRBJ1-5; 9 nucleotides line up with TRBD1. The CDR3 covers 13 residues. Germline V CDR1 and CDR2: SQVTM, ANQGSEA. V was clipped by 6 bases and J by 4 bases; unmatched bases: 4.

V is TRBV21-1 and J is TRBJ2-7; TRBD2 reflects the table's D call only, with no check against the DNA. TRBV21-1 is noted as a pseudogene. The CDR3 totals 16 residues. The CDR3, as DNA: TGTGCCAGCAGCAAAGGCCCGCTAGCGGGAGGACCTGAGCAGTACTTC. This translates into CASSKGPLAGGPEQYF.

This clone was observed a handful of times. The chain employs TRBV29-1 and TRBJ1-2; TRBD1 aligns across 10 bases. There are 16 residues in the CDR3. V shed 2 bases and J 2 bases; nucleotides not matched to a gene: 8. The germline CDR1 and CDR2 sequences are SQVTM and ANQGSEA. In DNA form, the CDR3 reads TGCAGCGTTGAATTTAACCCGGGACAGGGGAACTATGGCTACACCTTC. Translating it yields CSVEFNPGQGNYGYTF.

The chain uses TRBV11-2 and TRBJ1-5, with TRBD1 as a possible D gene (6 bases). The CDR3 runs to 15 residues. V lost 5 bases and J lost 1, with 12 bases in between. Per the germline V gene, CDR1 is SGHAT and CDR2 is FQNNGV. The CDR3 coding sequence is TGTGCCAGCAGCCAAGGGGGGGGGAGCAATCAGCCCCAGCATTTT. Protein product: CASSQGGGSNQPQHF.

The CDR3 protein is CSVTILGRSYNEQFF. The CDR3 nucleotides read TGCAGCGTTACAATCTTGGGGCGCTCCTACAATGAGCAGTTCTTC. This rearrangement joins TRBV29-1 to TRBJ2-1; weak D call: TRBD1 (5 bases). V lost 5 bases and J 0 bases, leaving 14 bases between the germline ends. Germline V gene lookup returns CDR1 SQVTM and CDR2 ANQGSEA. The CDR3 is 15 amino acids.

V gene TRBV7-2 combines with J gene TRBJ2-5; D may be TRBD1 (5 bases). V lost 1 base and J lost 5, with 8 bases in between. Germline CDR1 SGHTA, CDR2 FQGNSA. CDR3 size: 13 residues. CDR3: CASSLEGRETQYF. Written as DNA, the CDR3 is TGTGCCAGCAGCTTAGAGGGGCGGGAGACCCAGTACTTC.

The chain links TRBV7-6 to TRBJ2-7; 13 bases fit TRBD2. The CDR3 is 16 residues long. J gave up 4 bases and V 5 bases, and 8 bases lay outside the gene matches. Per the germline V gene, CDR1 is SGHVS and CDR2 is FNYEAQ. CDR3 in amino acids: CASSLGTSGKMYEQYF. The CDR3 DNA follows: TGTGCCAGCAGCCTCGGGACTAGCGGGAAGATGTACGAGCAGTACTTC.

The rearrangement joins TRBV9 to TRBJ2-7, with 13 bases fitting TRBD2. Germline V gives CDR1 SGDLS, CDR2 YYNGEE. There are 15 residues in the CDR3. J lost 3 bases, V lost 7 bases, and 7 bases had no gene match. The CDR3 is CASSGTSGDLYEQYF. In nucleotides, the CDR3 is TGTGCCAGCTCCGGGACTAGCGGGGACCTCTACGAGCAGTACTTC. Drawing the rest from reference TRBV9 and TRBJ2-7, the complete variable domain is DSGVTQTPKHLITATGQRVTLRCSPRSGDLSVYWYQQSLDQGLQFLIQYYNGEERAKGNILERFSAQQFPDLHSELNLSSLELGDSALYFCASSGTSGDLYEQYFGPGTRLTVT.

The DNA for the CDR3 is TGTGCCAGCAGCGTAGGAGGGGGGGGCACCACAAGCACAGATACGCAGTATTTT. Protein sequence: CASSVGGGGTTSTDTQYF. The chain carries TRBV9 and TRBJ2-3; D may be TRBD2 (7 bases). CDR3 length: 18 amino acids. Between the trimmed V and J ends, which lost 0 bases and 0 bases, there was a span of 17 bases. Germline loops: CDR1 SGDLS, CDR2 YYNGEE.

The V gene is TRBV5-1, the J gene TRBJ1-5; a possible D gene is TRBD1 (6 bases). Germline lookup yields CDR1 SGHRS and CDR2 YFSETQ. Between the trimmed V and J ends, which lost 4 bases and 9 bases, there was a span of 17 bases. The CDR3 runs 14 residues. Here the CDR3 DNA reads TGCGCCAGCAGCGGGGGGGCAGGGGAAGGGCCCCAGCATTTT. Encoded protein: CASSGGAGEGPQHF.

This clone was seen more than once but under ten times. This chain joins TRBV6-5 and TRBJ2-1, with D perhaps matching TRBD2 (5 bases). Germline CDR1 MNHEY, CDR2 SVGAGI. This CDR3 is built from 13 residues. V gave up 5 bases and J gave up 6 bases, with 11 bases separating them. The CDR3, as DNA: TGTGCCAGCAGTCGCCTAGCAGGCAATGAGCAGTTCTTC. Its protein product is CASSRLAGNEQFF.

The V gene is TRBV11-3, the J gene TRBJ2-7; no definite D call. CDR1 and CDR2 from the germline V gene are SGHNT and YENEEA. Trimming shortened V by 0 bases and J by 9 bases, and 12 bases separated the two germline ends. The length of the CDR3 is 13 residues. Written as DNA, the CDR3 is TGTGCCAGCAGCTTAGAATCTAGTCTGACGCAGTACTTC. Residues: CASSLESSLTQYF.

The chain combines TRBV5-1 with TRBJ2-1, with 11 bases matching TRBD2. Germline lookup yields CDR1 SGHRS and CDR2 YFSETQ. The CDR3 is 15 amino acids. J was trimmed by 7 bases and V by 4 bases; bases with no gene match: 7. As DNA, the CDR3 is TGCGCCAGCAGCCCTTTAGCGGGGGGGCCAAATGAGCAGTTCTTC. It encodes CASSPLAGGPNEQFF.

The V gene is TRBV5-1, the J gene TRBJ2-1; 8 bases fit TRBD1. V shed 0 bases and J 0 bases; nucleotides not matched to a gene: 14. The CDR3 loop spans 20 amino acids. Germline CDR1 reads SGHRS; CDR2 reads YFSETQ. As DNA, the CDR3 is TGCGCCAGCAGCTTGGACTTAGGACAGGGCCCTTCTGTCTCCTACAATGAGCAGTTCTTC. This gives the protein CASSLDLGQGPSVSYNEQFF.

This clone has a handful of counts. J is TRBJ1-1 and V is TRBV7-9; 7 bases fit TRBD1. This CDR3 is built from 14 residues. Trimming at V came to 5 bases and at J to 10 bases, leaving 13 bases not matched to a gene. The germline V gene encodes CDR1 SEHNR and CDR2 FQNEAQ (reference sequence). The CDR3 DNA reads as TGTGCCAGCAGCCGGGGACAGTCCACAGCGGGAGCTTTCTTT. It specifies CASSRGQSTAGAFF.

The chain has TRBV19 and TRBJ2-3; D is unclear. This CDR3 has 14 amino acids. Trimming stripped 5 bases from V and 4 bases from J, with 13 bases between. Germline values: CDR1 LNHDA, CDR2 SQIVND (reference sequence). The CDR3 DNA sequence: TGTGCCAGTAGTCTCATACTAAACTCAGATACGCAGTATTTT. This encodes CASSLILNSDTQYF.

This chain joins TRBV7-6 and TRBJ2-3; D may be TRBD1 (6 bases). The germline V gene has CDR1 SGHVS and CDR2 FNYEAQ. Trimming pared 6 bases from V and 4 bases from J, leaving 11 bases between. CDR3 length: 13 residues. The CDR3 DNA is TGTGCCAGCAGTTCTAACAGGGCAGATACGCAGTATTTT. This encodes CASSSNRADTQYF.